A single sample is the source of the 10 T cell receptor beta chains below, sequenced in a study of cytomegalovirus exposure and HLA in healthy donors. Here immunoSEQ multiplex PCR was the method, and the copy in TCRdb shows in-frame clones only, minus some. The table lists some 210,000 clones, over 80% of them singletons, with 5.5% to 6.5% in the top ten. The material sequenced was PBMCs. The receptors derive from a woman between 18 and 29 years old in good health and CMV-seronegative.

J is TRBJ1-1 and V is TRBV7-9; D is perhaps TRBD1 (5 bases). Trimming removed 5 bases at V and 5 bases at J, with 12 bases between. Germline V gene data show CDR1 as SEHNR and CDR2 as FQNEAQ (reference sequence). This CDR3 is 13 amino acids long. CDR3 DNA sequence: TGTGCCAGCAGCCTCCTGGGGGAAACTGAAGCTTTCTTT. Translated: CASSLLGETEAFF.

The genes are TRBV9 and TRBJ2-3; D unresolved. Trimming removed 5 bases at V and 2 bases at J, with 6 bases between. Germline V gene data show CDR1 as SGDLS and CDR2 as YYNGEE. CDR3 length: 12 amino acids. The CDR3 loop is CASRGFTDTQYF. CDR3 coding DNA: TGTGCCAGCAGGGGGTTCACAGATACGCAGTATTTT. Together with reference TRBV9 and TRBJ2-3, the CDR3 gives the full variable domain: DSGVTQTPKHLITATGQRVTLRCSPRSGDLSVYWYQQSLDQGLQFLIQYYNGEERAKGNILERFSAQQFPDLHSELNLSSLELGDSALYFCASRGFTDTQYFGPGTRLTVL.

The CDR3 nucleotides are TGTGCCAGTACTCCATATCCGGGACTAGCGGAGACCGCCTACAATGAGCAGTTCTTC. Translated, it gives CASTPYPGLAETAYNEQFF. The chain links TRBV19 to TRBJ2-1; TRBD2 agrees at 11 bases. J lost 2 bases, V lost 7 bases, and 16 bases had no gene match. The CDR3 is 19 amino acids. CDR1 and CDR2 from the germline V gene are LNHDA and SQIVND (reference sequence).

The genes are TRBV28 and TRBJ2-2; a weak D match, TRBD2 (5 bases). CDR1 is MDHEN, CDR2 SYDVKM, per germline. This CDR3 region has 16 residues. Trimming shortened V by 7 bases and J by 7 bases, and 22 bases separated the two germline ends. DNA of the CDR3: TGTGCCAGCAAGACTACGGACGGCACCCGCGTCGGGGAGCTGTTTTTT. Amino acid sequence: CASKTTDGTRVGELFF. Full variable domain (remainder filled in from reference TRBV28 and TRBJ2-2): DVKVTQSSRYLVKRTGEKVFLECVQDMDHENMFWYRQDPGLGLRLIYFSYDVKMKEKGDIPEGYSVSREKKERFSLILESASTNQTSMYLCASKTTDGTRVGELFFGEGSRLTVL.

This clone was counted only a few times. CDR3 sequence (DNA): TGTGCCAGCAGCTCGGGAGGGGGGTATACGCAGTATTTT. Translated: CASSSGGGYTQYF. The chain joins TRBV13 to TRBJ2-3, with TRBD2 identical over 8 bases. The CDR3 runs 13 residues. Losses at the gene ends were 4 bases for V and 7 bases for J; bases not matched to a gene: 4. Germline V lookup: CDR1 PRHDT, CDR2 FYEKMQ (reference sequence).

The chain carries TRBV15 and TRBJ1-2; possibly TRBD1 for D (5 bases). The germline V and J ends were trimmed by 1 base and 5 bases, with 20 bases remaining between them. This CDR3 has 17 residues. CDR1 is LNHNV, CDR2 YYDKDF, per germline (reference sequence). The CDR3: CATSRVRGRGVEYGYTF. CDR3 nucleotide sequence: TGTGCCACCAGCAGAGTTCGGGGCCGGGGAGTAGAATATGGCTACACCTTC. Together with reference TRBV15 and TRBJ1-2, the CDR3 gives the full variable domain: DAMVIQNPRYQVTQFGKPVTLSCSQTLNHNVMYWYQQKSSQAPKLLFHYYDKDFNNEADTPDNFQSRRPNTSFCFLDIRSPGLGDTAMYLCATSRVRGRGVEYGYTFGSGTRLTVV.

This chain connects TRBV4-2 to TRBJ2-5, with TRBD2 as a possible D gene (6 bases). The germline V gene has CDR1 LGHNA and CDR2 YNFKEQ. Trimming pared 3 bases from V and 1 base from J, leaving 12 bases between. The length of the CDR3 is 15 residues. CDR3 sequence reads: CASSQEGTRQETQYF. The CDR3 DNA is TGTGCCAGCAGCCAGGAGGGGACCCGCCAAGAGACCCAGTACTTC.

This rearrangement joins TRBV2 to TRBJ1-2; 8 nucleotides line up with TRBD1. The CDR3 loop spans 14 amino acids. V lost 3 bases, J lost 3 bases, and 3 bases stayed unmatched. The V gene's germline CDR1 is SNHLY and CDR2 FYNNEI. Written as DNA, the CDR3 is TGTGCCAGCAGTGAGCAGGGGGCGGACTATGGCTACACCTTC. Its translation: CASSEQGADYGYTF.

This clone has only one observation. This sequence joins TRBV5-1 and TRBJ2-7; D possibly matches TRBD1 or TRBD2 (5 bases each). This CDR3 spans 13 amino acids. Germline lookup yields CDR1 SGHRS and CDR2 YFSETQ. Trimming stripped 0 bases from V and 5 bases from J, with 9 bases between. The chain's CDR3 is CASSLEQEDEQYF. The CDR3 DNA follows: TGCGCCAGCAGCTTGGAACAGGAGGACGAGCAGTACTTC. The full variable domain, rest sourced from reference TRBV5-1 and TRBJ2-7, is KAGVTQTPRYLIKTRGQQVTLSCSPISGHRSVSWYQQTPGQGLQFLFEYFSETQRNKGNFPGRFSGRQFSNSRSEMNVSTLELGDSALYLCASSLEQEDEQYFGPGTRLTVT.

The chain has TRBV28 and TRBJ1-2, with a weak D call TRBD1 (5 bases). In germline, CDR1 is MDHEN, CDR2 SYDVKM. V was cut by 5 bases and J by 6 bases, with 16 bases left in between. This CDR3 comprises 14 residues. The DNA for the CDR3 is TGTGCCAGCAGTCCTCGGATTCGAGGGGATGGCTACACCTTC. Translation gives CASSPRIRGDGYTF.